This entry lists 15 T cell receptor beta chains sequenced from one sample in a study of blood T cell repertoires in COVID-19. Sequenced by immunoSEQ multiplex PCR; TCRdb stores in-frame clones only, minus some. The sample contains fewer than 600,000 clones, around nine tenths of which appear only once. The sequenced material came from PBMCs or T cells enriched from blood (not recorded which). The receptors originated from a woman aged 40 to 50 who had recovered from COVID-19.

The chain couples TRBV9 to TRBJ2-1, with D possibly TRBD1 on 5 matching bases. The CDR3 is 11 amino acids. Per the germline V gene, CDR1 is SGDLS and CDR2 is YYNGEE. V was pared by 3 bases and J by 8 bases, with 6 bases between. The CDR3 is CASSEGHEQFF. DNA of the CDR3: TGTGCCAGCAGCGAGGGGCATGAGCAGTTCTTC. Looking up the rest from reference TRBV9 and TRBJ2-1 gives the full variable domain: DSGVTQTPKHLITATGQRVTLRCSPRSGDLSVYWYQQSLDQGLQFLIQYYNGEERAKGNILERFSAQQFPDLHSELNLSSLELGDSALYFCASSEGHEQFFGPGTRLTVL.

The chain combines TRBV3-1 (or the pseudogene TRBV3-2) with TRBJ2-7; D may be TRBD2 (6 bases). The CDR3 covers 18 residues. Deletions cut 4 bases from V and 3 bases from J, with 25 bases between. Germline CDR1 and CDR2: LGHDT and YNNKEL (reference sequence). Here the CDR3 DNA reads TGTGCCAGCAGCCTTCATTATCTCGGGGGAGGACCCTTCTACGAGCAGTACTTC. The encoded protein is CASSLHYLGGGPFYEQYF.

The V call is TRBV6-2 or TRBV6-3, the J call TRBJ2-7; 10 bases fit TRBD1. The CDR3 covers 14 residues. Germline lookup yields CDR1 MNHEY and CDR2 SVGEGT. V dropped 4 bases and J dropped 2; count of bases not matched to a gene: 2. CDR3 sequence (DNA): TGTGCCAGCAGTTGGACAGGGGGGCCCTACGAGCAGTACTTC. It is translated as CASSWTGGPYEQYF.

This chain joins TRBV7-2 and TRBJ2-3, with 7 bases lining up with TRBD2. The CDR3 has 14 residues. Germline V gene lookup returns CDR1 SGHTA and CDR2 FQGNSA. V was clipped by 5 bases and J by 2 bases; unmatched bases: 4. CDR3 region: CASSTAGLTDTQYF. The CDR3 DNA is TGTGCCAGCAGCACAGCGGGGCTCACAGATACGCAGTATTTT.

The rearrangement uses TRBV29-1 and TRBJ1-3; 10 bases fit TRBD1. The germline gives CDR1 SQVTM, CDR2 ANQGSEA. Trimming took 7 bases from V and 2 from J; bases not matched to a gene: 2. This CDR3 spans 13 amino acids. In DNA, the CDR3 is TGCAGCGGGGGACAGGGGACTGGAAACACCATATATTTT. It yields the protein CSGGQGTGNTIYF.

In regard to this clone: This same CDR3 is encoded by further DNA sequences in the sample. The chain combines TRBV19 with TRBJ2-7; 10 nucleotides match TRBD2. Per germline, CDR1 LNHDA and CDR2 SQIVND (reference sequence). The J segment lost 1 base and the V segment lost 5 bases, leaving 5 bases of the junction unmatched. The CDR3 is made up of 15 amino acids. CDR3 in amino acids: CASSLRTSGSYEQYF. As DNA, the CDR3 is TGTGCCAGTAGTCTCCGGACTAGCGGATCCTACGAGCAGTACTTC.

The CDR3 spells CASSVGYTGNTEAFF. CDR3 nucleotides: TGTGCCAGCAGCGTAGGGTACACAGGGAACACTGAAGCTTTCTTT. The rearrangement links TRBV9 to TRBJ1-1; tentative D call: TRBD1 (5 bases). CDR3 length: 15 residues. Per germline, CDR1 SGDLS and CDR2 YYNGEE. V shed 0 bases and J shed 1 base, with 10 bases lying between them. The full variable domain, completed using reference TRBV9 and TRBJ1-1, is DSGVTQTPKHLITATGQRVTLRCSPRSGDLSVYWYQQSLDQGLQFLIQYYNGEERAKGNILERFSAQQFPDLHSELNLSSLELGDSALYFCASSVGYTGNTEAFFGQGTRLTVV.

The chain combines TRBV5-5 with TRBJ1-2; TRBD1 aligns across 7 bases. CDR3 length: 12 amino acids. Germline V gives CDR1 SGHKS, CDR2 YYEKEE (reference sequence). With V trimmed by 10 bases and J by 3 bases, 6 bases remained unmatched. The CDR3 sequence: CADYGQDYGYTF. The CDR3 DNA sequence: TGTGCCGATTACGGACAGGACTATGGCTACACCTTC.

The chain joins TRBV14 to TRBJ2-7, with D possibly being TRBD2 (5 bases). Germline V CDR1 and CDR2: SGHDN, FVKESK. Trimming removed 1 base at V and 7 bases at J, with 14 bases between. CDR3 size: 14 residues. The CDR3 spells CASSQVPRGKEQYF. The DNA of the CDR3 is TGTGCCAGCAGCCAAGTCCCTCGGGGAAAAGAGCAGTACTTC.

The J gene is TRBJ1-1, the V gene TRBV7-2; D might be TRBD1 (5 bases). Germline V gene sequence: CDR1 SGHTA, CDR2 FQGNSA. V lost 3 bases and J lost 3, with 14 bases in between. This CDR3 region has 15 residues. The CDR3 region has the DNA TGTGCCAGCAGCTTCGGGGGGGGTAGGGACACTGAAGCTTTCTTT. Translated, it gives CASSFGGGRDTEAFF.

The chain combines TRBV5-1 with TRBJ1-3, with 11 bases aligning to TRBD1. This CDR3 comprises 18 residues. CDR1 and CDR2 (germline): SGHRS, YFSETQ. Trimming took 0 bases from V and 1 from J; bases not matched to a gene: 6. CDR3 loop: CASSLATGTGGSGNTIYF. The CDR3 region has the DNA TGCGCCAGCAGCTTGGCCACAGGGACAGGGGGATCTGGAAACACCATATATTTT.

The table lists this clone with a count of one. This rearrangement joins TRBV7-9 to TRBJ2-1, with a possible D match to TRBD2 (6 bases). Looked up from germline, CDR1 is SEHNR and CDR2 is FQNEAQ (reference sequence). CDR3 length: 13 residues. V lost 5 bases to trimming and J lost 10 bases, with 15 bases between them. CDR3 nucleotide sequence: TGTGCCAGCAGCCTAAATTCCCTAGCGGAGCAGTTCTTC. Protein sequence: CASSLNSLAEQFF. The entire variable domain, with the rest obtained from reference TRBV7-9 and TRBJ2-1, is as follows: DTGVSQNPRHKITKRGQNVTFRCDPISEHNRLYWYRQTLGQGPEFLTYFQNEAQLEKSRLLSDRFSAERPKGSFSTLEIQRTEQGDSAMYLCASSLNSLAEQFFGPGTRLTVL.

The chain joins TRBV19 to TRBJ1-6; D is unclear. This CDR3 is built from 14 residues. With 0 bases removed from V and 9 bases from J, the gap between germline ends came to 9 bases. Germline V gives CDR1 LNHDA, CDR2 SQIVND (reference sequence). CDR3 bases: TGTGCCAGTAGTATAGAGGTGCAGATTTCACCCCTCCACTTT. Translation gives CASSIEVQISPLHF.

This chain joins TRBV15 and TRBJ2-6; 7 nucleotides line up with TRBD1. V shed 1 base and J 0 bases; nucleotides not matched to a gene: 3. This CDR3 is built from 17 residues. Germline CDR1 reads LNHNV; CDR2 reads YYDKDF (reference sequence). CDR3 in DNA: TGTGCCACCAGCAGAGCGGGACAGAGCTCTGGGGCCAACGTCCTGACTTTC. Translation gives CATSRAGQSSGANVLTF.

The rearrangement uses TRBV7-2 and TRBJ2-7; D perhaps matches TRBD2 (7 bases). The CDR3 is made up of 14 amino acids. Germline V gene lookup returns CDR1 SGHTA and CDR2 FQGNSA. V was clipped by 2 bases and J by 3 bases, with 11 bases between them. The CDR3 DNA sequence: TGTGCCAGCAGCTTAAGGGAGGGGGGCTACGAGCAGTACTTC. Translating it yields CASSLREGGYEQYF. The variable domain in full, completed from reference TRBV7-2 and TRBJ2-7, reads GAGVSQSPSNKVTEKGKDVELRCDPISGHTALYWYRQSLGQGLEFLIYFQGNSAPDKSGLPSDRFSAERTGGSVSTLTIQRTQQEDSAVYLCASSLREGGYEQYFGPGTRLTVT.